Sequencing of this T cell receptor beta chain was carried out in a study of regulatory T cells in long-lasting Graves disease. Combining iRepertoire HTBI primers with Arm-PCR of CDR3 regions, the authors built TCR beta libraries. Via MiXCR, TCRdb re-called the multiplex PCR reads, giving one row per CDR3 protein. The sample lists around 400,000 distinct CDR3 sequences, roughly a sixth occurring once. Germline V gene sequence: CDR1 MDHEN, CDR2 SYDVKM. This CDR3 spans 15 amino acids. Time point noted: newly diagnosed GD, antithyroid drugs for less than 3 months. The authors made the TCR library using RNA they extracted from PBMCs. Patients were enrolled at an endocrinology department in Xi'an, China. The peripheral blood volume drawn was 8.5 to 9 milliliters, and it was collected into EDTA tubes. On this clonotype itself: The likely explanation is a read error, given a far larger clone one base away. The conserved closing phenylalanine or tryptophan is absent in this CDR3, likely reflecting a read error.

This chain joins TRBV28 and TRBJ2-5; D may be TRBD2 (5 bases). The DNA end is a closer match to TRBJ2-7, so the J assignment may be wrong. The origin of this receptor is a female donor with Graves disease. The sequences come from peripheral blood mononuclear cells (PBMCs), collected at new diagnosis, from a patient treated with antithyroid drugs. Written as DNA, the CDR3 is TGTGCCAGCAGACCCCCGGGGATGAACTCCTACGAGCAGTACCTC. Encoded protein: CASRPPGMNSYEQYL.